This TCR beta chain was captured by sequencing in a study of cytomegalovirus exposure and HLA in healthy donors. Broader study findings: In the 130 or so validation repertoires, just under 95% of cluster scores exceeded 0, per a later analysis. Associated with cytomegalovirus, according to the listing, were around 170 TCR beta chains. Across donors, most TCRs were seen rarely, yet some public ones were widespread.

Here immunoSEQ multiplex PCR was the method, and the copy in TCRdb shows in-frame clones only, minus some. The sample holds around 160,000 clones, 88% seen once. Germline CDR1 reads SGHNT; CDR2 reads YYREEE (reference sequence). The germline V and J ends were trimmed by 5 bases and 10 bases, with 13 bases remaining between them. CDR3 length: 12 amino acids. This clone has just a few counts. Antigen specificity is unknown. This chain links TRBV5-4 with TRBJ2-1; D ambiguous. This receptor was taken from a young man in good health and CMV-seronegative. The sequenced sample consisted of PBMCs. The CDR3 region has the DNA TGTGCCAGCAGGGGCGAACCTGGGGAGCAGTTCTTC. Amino acids: CASRGEPGEQFF. The complete variable domain, with remaining parts taken from reference TRBV5-4 and TRBJ2-1, reads ETGVTQSPTHLIKTRGQQVTLRCSSQSGHNTVSWYQQALGQGPQFIFQYYREEENGRGNFPPRFSGLQFPNYSSELNVNALELDDSALYLCASRGEPGEQFFGPGTRLTVL.